The rows below give T cell receptor beta chains drawn from one sample of a study of T cell repertoires in cytomegalovirus infection. TCRdb processed the reads anew with MiXCR; each CDR3 protein has one entry. This table has around 450,000 distinct CDR3 sequences, about a third appearing once. The sequencing input was PBMCs. These TCRs come from a human donor in good health (CMV status not recorded). Some clones in this sample may be carry-over from other donors' samples. The conserved cysteine and the conserved F or W are not part of the CDR3 here. Not all rows give a size; the values are once, few, many and, for expanded clones, a class.

>TRBV6-1|many
AIQDYT
>TRBV5-6|.
ASSLEGLGREKLF
>TRBV20-1|few
SASHKIRTSGGARDTQY
>TRBV12-3/TRBV12-4|few
ASRAAGTANYGYT
>TRBV2|few
ASSEWELGNQPQH
>TRBV7-2|many
ASGGTGGITEAF
>TRBV20-1|.
SAKWTVRSNQPQH
>TRBV19|few
ASSDRDLSNQPQH
>TRBV2|.
ATQQGIGEKLF
>TRBV7-8|many
ASSPGTGIETQY
>TRBV19|.
ASVPGVNQPQH
>TRBV7-6|.
ASSRPGQGADTQY
>TRBV6-8|.
ASRASGGSSYEQY
>TRBV28|many
ASSHSGARNTEAF
>TRBV19|few
ASSILVGQEYEQY
>TRBV13|.
ASSLEFRAF
>TRBV19|few
ASSAGTTSPLH
>TRBV15|few
ATSRDLGQLNTEAF